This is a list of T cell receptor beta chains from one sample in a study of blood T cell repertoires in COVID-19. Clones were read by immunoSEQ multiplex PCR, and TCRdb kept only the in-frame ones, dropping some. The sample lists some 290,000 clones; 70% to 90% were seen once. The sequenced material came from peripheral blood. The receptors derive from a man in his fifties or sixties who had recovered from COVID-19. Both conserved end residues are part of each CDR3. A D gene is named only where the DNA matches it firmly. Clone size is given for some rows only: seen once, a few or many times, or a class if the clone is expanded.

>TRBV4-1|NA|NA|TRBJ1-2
CASSQGRQGRSSNYGYTF
TGCGCCAGCAGCCAAGGGAGGCAGGGGCGAAGTTCTAACTATGGCTACACCTTC
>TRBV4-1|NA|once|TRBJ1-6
CASSQAATVYNSPLHF
TGCGCCAGCAGCCAAGCCGCGACAGTGTATAATTCACCCCTCCACTTT
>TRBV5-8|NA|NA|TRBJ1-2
CASSLSVGALYGYTF
TGTGCCAGCAGCTTGTCAGTGGGGGCGCTTTATGGCTACACCTTC
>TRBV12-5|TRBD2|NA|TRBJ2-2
CASGAGTSGRRWGELFF
TGTGCTAGTGGGGCCGGGACTAGCGGGAGGCGTTGGGGGGAGCTGTTTTTT
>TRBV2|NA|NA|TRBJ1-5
CASSARTGNNQPQHF
TGTGCCAGCAGTGCTCGTACAGGGAACAATCAGCCCCAGCATTTT
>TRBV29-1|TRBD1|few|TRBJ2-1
CSVRDSRQFF
TGCAGCGTACGGGACAGTAGGCAGTTCTTC
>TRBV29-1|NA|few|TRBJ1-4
CSALTGTTNEKLFF
TGCAGCGCACTTACAGGGACTACCAATGAAAAACTGTTTTTT
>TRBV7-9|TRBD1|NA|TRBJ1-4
CASSFSTGGNEKLFF
TGTGCCAGCAGCTTTTCGACAGGGGGGAATGAAAAACTGTTTTTT
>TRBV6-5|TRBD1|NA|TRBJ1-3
CASAGQGFGNTIYF
TGTGCCAGTGCCGGACAGGGATTTGGAAACACCATATATTTT
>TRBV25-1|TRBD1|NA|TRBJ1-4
CASRRTGSHEKLFF
TGTGCCTCCAGAAGGACAGGGAGTCATGAAAAACTGTTTTTT
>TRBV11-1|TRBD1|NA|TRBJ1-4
CASSFGQGKKLFF
TGTGCCAGCAGCTTTGGACAGGGGAAAAAACTGTTTTTT
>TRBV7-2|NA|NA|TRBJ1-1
CASSSDSRRKTEAFF
TGTGCCAGCAGCTCGGACAGTCGGCGTAAAACTGAAGCTTTCTTT
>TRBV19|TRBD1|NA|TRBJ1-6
CASRERDSNSPLHF
TGTGCCAGTAGGGAAAGGGACAGCAATTCACCCCTCCACTTT
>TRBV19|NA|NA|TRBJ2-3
CASSTPRGSTDTQYF
TGTGCCAGTAGTACCCCGAGGGGGAGCACAGATACGCAGTATTTT
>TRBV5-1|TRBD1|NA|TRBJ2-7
CASSRGQVYEQYF
TGCGCCAGCAGCCGGGGACAGGTCTACGAGCAGTACTTC
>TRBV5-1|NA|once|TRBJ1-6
CASSGGTGRLSSPLHF
TGCGCCAGCAGCGGAGGTACAGGGCGGTTGAGTTCACCCCTCCACTTT
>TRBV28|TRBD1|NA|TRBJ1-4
CASNPPDRGGEKLFF
TGTGCCAGCAACCCCCCGGACAGGGGAGGAGAAAAACTGTTTTTT
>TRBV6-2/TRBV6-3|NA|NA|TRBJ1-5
CASSYSGRGPNQPQHF
TGTGCCAGCAGTTACTCGGGTAGGGGTCCCAATCAGCCCCAGCATTTT
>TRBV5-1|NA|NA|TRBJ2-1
CASSRGTAGGEQFF
TGCGCCAGCAGCCGCGGGACAGCGGGCGGTGAGCAGTTCTTC
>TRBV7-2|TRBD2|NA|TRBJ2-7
CASSRRPSGSARAYEQYF
TGTGCCAGCAGCCGCCGACCAAGCGGGAGCGCCCGGGCCTACGAGCAGTACTTC
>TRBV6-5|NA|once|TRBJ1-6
CASSPSAGTNSPLHF
TGTGCCAGCAGCCCCTCCGCAGGAACTAATTCACCCCTCCACTTT
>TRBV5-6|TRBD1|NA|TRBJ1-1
CASSWMDRVNTEAFF
TGTGCCAGCAGCTGGATGGACAGGGTTAACACTGAAGCTTTCTTT
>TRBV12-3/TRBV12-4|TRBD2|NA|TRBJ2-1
CASRGLGRNEQFF
TGTGCCAGCAGGGGACTAGGACGCAATGAGCAGTTCTTC
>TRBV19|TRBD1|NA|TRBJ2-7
CASKGTAEQYF
TGTGCCAGTAAAGGGACAGCCGAGCAGTACTTC
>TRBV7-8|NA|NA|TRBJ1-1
CASSAHRVGTEAFF
TGTGCCAGCAGCGCCCACAGGGTGGGCACTGAAGCTTTCTTT
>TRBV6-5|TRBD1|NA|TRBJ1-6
CASSQTGVNSPLHF
TGTGCCAGCAGTCAGACAGGGGTGAATTCACCCCTCCACTTT
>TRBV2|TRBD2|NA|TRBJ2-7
CASKARVAGNEQYF
TGTGCCAGCAAGGCCAGGGTAGCGGGTAACGAGCAGTACTTC
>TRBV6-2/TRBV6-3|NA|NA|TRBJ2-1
CASSRAMGGAPGEQFF
TGTGCCAGCAGCCGCGCTATGGGCGGGGCCCCGGGTGAGCAGTTCTTC
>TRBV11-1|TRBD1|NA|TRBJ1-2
CASSLRTGYGYTF
TGTGCCAGCAGCTTACGGACAGGCTATGGCTACACCTTC
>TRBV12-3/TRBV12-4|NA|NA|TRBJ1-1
CASSLFQNTEAFF
TGTGCCAGCAGTTTATTTCAGAACACTGAAGCTTTCTTT
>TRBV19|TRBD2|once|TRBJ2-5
CASSMGVRGRADVKTQYF
TGTGCCAGTAGTATGGGTGTGCGCGGGAGGGCCGATGTGAAGACCCAGTACTTC
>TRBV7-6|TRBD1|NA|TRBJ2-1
CASSPGTGMMLNEQFF
TGTGCCAGCAGCCCTGGGACAGGGATGATGCTCAATGAGCAGTTCTTC
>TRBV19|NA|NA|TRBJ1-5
CASSISGSNQPQHF
TGTGCCAGTAGTATCAGCGGTAGCAATCAGCCCCAGCATTTT
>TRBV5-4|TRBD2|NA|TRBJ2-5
CASSLLAGGETQYF
TGTGCCAGCAGCTTGCTAGCGGGGGGGGAGACCCAGTACTTC
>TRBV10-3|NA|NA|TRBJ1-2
CAISAGTPSYGYTF
TGTGCCATCAGTGCCGGGACACCTAGCTATGGCTACACCTTC
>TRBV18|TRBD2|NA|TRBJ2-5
CASSPTSGRAYETQYF
TGTGCCAGCTCACCGACCAGCGGGAGGGCCTACGAGACCCAGTACTTC
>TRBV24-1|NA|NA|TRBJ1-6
CATSAAGPNSPLHF
TGTGCCACCAGTGCAGCGGGGCCTAATTCACCCCTCCACTTT
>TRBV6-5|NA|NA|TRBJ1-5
CASTEGALHQPQHF
TGTGCCAGCACCGAGGGAGCTCTCCATCAGCCCCAGCATTTT
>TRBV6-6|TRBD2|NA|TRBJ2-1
CASSRYRTGTINNEQFF
TGTGCCAGCAGCCGATACCGAACCGGGACTATCAACAATGAGCAGTTCTTC
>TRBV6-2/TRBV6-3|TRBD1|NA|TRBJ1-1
CASSTRDRGFGNTEAFF
TGTGCCAGCAGTACCCGGGACAGGGGGTTCGGGAACACTGAAGCTTTCTTT
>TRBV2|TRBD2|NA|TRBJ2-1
CASSDYLAGAYNEQFF
TGTGCCAGCAGCGACTATCTAGCGGGAGCATACAATGAGCAGTTCTTC
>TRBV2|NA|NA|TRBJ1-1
CASGGELEAFF
TGTGCCAGCGGCGGGGAGCTTGAAGCTTTCTTT
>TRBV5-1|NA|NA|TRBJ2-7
CASSLSFVHEQYF
TGCGCCAGCAGCTTGTCCTTTGTTCACGAGCAGTACTTC
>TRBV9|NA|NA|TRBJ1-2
CASSVVGGNHGYTF
TGTGCCAGCAGCGTAGTCGGAGGGAACCATGGCTACACCTTC
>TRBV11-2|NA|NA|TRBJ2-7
CASSWDTVSYEQYF
TGTGCCAGCAGCTGGGACACAGTCTCCTACGAGCAGTACTTC